Listed here are 8 T cell receptor beta chains from one sample, sequenced in a study of shared clonotypes between healthy human individuals. The data were produced by immunoSEQ multiplex PCR, yet TCRdb's version contains in-frame clones alone and is incomplete. Of about 980,000 clones in the sample, 76% were seen once. Sequenced sample: memory CD4+ T cells sorted from blood. Subset in this sample: CD45RA-negative fraction. Source of these receptors: a man younger than 30 in good health.

The chain couples TRBV11-2 to TRBJ2-7; tentative D call: TRBD1 (6 bases). From germline, CDR1 is SGHAT and CDR2 FQNNGV. V was shortened by 5 bases and J by 3 bases, with 14 bases between the two germline ends. There are 14 residues in the CDR3. The CDR3 sequence: CASSAGQWIYEQYF. The CDR3 DNA follows: TGTGCCAGCAGCGCCGGACAGTGGATCTACGAGCAGTACTTC.

The chain links TRBV2 to TRBJ2-3; 12 bases are shared with TRBD2. CDR1 and CDR2 (germline): SNHLY, FYNNEI. V trimming: 4 bases; J trimming: 5 bases; junction bases outside the gene matches: 13. This CDR3 has 18 residues. CDR3 bases: TGTGCCAGCAGTGCAGGCCAGACTAGCGGGAGAGGAGGAGATACGCAGTATTTT. It translates to CASSAGQTSGRGGDTQYF.

The J gene is TRBJ2-5, the V gene TRBV27; unclear D gene. The V end lost 5 bases, the J end lost 0 bases, and 13 bases lay between the germline ends. Germline-derived CDR1 and CDR2 are MNHEY and SMNVEV (reference sequence). This CDR3 is built from 15 residues. CDR3 amino acids: CASSLTTRYQETQYF. The CDR3 DNA reads TGTGCCAGCAGTCTAACGACCAGGTACCAAGAGACCCAGTACTTC.

V is TRBV5-5 and J is TRBJ1-2, with 7 bases that match TRBD1. The CDR3 loop spans 15 amino acids. The junction had 9 bases not matched to a gene; V was cut back by 3 bases and J by 4 bases. Per the germline V gene, CDR1 is SGHKS and CDR2 is YYEKEE (reference sequence). This CDR3 is CASSSRDSHGYGYTF. The CDR3 DNA reads as TGTGCCAGCAGCTCCCGGGACAGCCATGGCTATGGCTACACCTTC.

The V and J genes are TRBV28 and TRBJ1-4; no firm D call. CDR1 is MDHEN, CDR2 SYDVKM, per germline. V lost 3 bases and J 5 bases, leaving 16 bases between the germline ends. This CDR3 is 16 amino acids long. As DNA, the CDR3 is TGTGCCAGCAGTTTCTACTCCGGCAGCTTGAATGAAAAACTGTTTTTT. Translated, it gives CASSFYSGSLNEKLFF.

V usage is TRBV5-6 and J usage is TRBJ2-5; D is perhaps TRBD1 or TRBD2 (5 bases each). In germline, CDR1 is SGHDT, CDR2 YYEEEE. The CDR3 runs 14 residues. V was cut by 0 bases and J by 5 bases, with 11 bases left in between. Written as DNA, the CDR3 is TGTGCCAGCAGCTTGGTGGGACCTGCGGAGACCCAGTACTTC. This encodes CASSLVGPAETQYF.

The chain links TRBV5-4 to TRBJ2-2; 11 bases fit TRBD2. With 4 bases clipped from V and 2 bases from J, the junction kept 7 bases outside the gene matches. Germline V gives CDR1 SGHNT, CDR2 YYREEE (reference sequence). The CDR3 runs 17 residues. The chain's CDR3 is CASSRSGLAGNTGELFF. In DNA form, the CDR3 reads TGTGCCAGCAGCCGCTCCGGACTAGCGGGTAACACCGGGGAGCTGTTTTTT. Supplemented by reference TRBV5-4 and TRBJ2-2, the full variable domain reads ETGVTQSPTHLIKTRGQQVTLRCSSQSGHNTVSWYQQALGQGPQFIFQYYREEENGRGNFPPRFSGLQFPNYSSELNVNALELDDSALYLCASSRSGLAGNTGELFFGEGSRLTVL.

V is TRBV7-2 and J is TRBJ1-1; 8 bases line up with TRBD1. Unmatched junction bases numbered 7, after V lost 8 bases and J lost 5 bases. Germline loops: CDR1 SGHTA, CDR2 FQGNSA. This CDR3 is built from 13 residues. The CDR3 bases are TGTGCCAGCTGCGGACAGGGAGGAACTGAAGCTTTCTTT. Translating gives CASCGQGGTEAFF.